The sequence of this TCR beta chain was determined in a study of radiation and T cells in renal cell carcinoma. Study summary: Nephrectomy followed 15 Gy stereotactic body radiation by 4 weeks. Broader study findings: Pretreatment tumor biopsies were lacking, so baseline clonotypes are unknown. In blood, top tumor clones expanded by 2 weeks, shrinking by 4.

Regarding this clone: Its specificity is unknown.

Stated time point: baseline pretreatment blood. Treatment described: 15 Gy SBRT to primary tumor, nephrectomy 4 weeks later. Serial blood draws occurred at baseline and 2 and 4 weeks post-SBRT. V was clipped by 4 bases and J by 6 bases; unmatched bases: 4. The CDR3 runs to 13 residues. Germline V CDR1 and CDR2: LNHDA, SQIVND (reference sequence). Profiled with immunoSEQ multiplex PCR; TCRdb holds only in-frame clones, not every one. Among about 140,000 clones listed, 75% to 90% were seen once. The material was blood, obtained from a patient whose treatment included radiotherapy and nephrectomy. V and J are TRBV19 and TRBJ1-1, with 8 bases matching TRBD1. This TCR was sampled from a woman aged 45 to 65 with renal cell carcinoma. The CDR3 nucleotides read TGTGCCAGTAGTACCAGGACAGGGCCTGAAGCTTTCTTT. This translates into CASSTRTGPEAFF.